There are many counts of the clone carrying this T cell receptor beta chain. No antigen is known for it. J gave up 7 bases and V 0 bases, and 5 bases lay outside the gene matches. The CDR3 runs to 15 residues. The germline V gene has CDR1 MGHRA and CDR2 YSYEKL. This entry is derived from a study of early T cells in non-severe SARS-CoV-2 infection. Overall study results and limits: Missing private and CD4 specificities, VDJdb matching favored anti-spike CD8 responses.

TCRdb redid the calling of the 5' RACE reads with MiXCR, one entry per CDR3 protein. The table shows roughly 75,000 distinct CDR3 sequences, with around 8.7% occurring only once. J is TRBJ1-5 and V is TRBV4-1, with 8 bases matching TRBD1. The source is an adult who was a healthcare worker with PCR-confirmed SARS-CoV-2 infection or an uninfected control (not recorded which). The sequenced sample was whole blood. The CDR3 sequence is CASSQEGQGRQPQHF. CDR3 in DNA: TGCGCCAGCAGCCAAGAAGGACAGGGTAGGCAGCCCCAGCATTTT.